The text below deals with one T cell receptor beta chain. Antigen unknown. Every donor provided around 9.3 milliliters of peripheral blood. The sample belongs to a study of blood T cells in healthy people across ages. A sample-barcoded 5' primer and a J-beta primer mix were used in a second PCR of roughly 6 to 11 cycles. All cDNA molecules were each tagged by a template-switch adaptor with 12 random nucleotides. TCRdb processed the 5' RACE reads anew with MiXCR; each CDR3 protein has one entry. The sample shows roughly 800,000 distinct CDR3 sequences, 55% to 70% of them seen only once. The CDR3 is 15 residues long. The junction had 7 bases not matched to a gene; V was cut back by 5 bases and J by 5 bases. In germline, CDR1 is MDHEN, CDR2 SYDVKM. Study results and limitations: Estimated diversity across one million T cells was deemed an underestimate. The CMV status of each donor remained undetermined, and this could have confounded shifts in expanded clonotypes.

The chain combines TRBV28 with TRBJ2-1, with TRBD2 matching over 9 bases. This receptor was obtained from a man aged 25 to 45 in good health. The sequenced sample was blood. As DNA, the CDR3 is TGTGCCAGCAGTCTAACTAGCGGGCCTAACAATGAGCAGTTCTTC. Translated: CASSLTSGPNNEQFF.